This TCR beta chain was captured by sequencing in a study of blood T cell repertoires in COVID-19. From germline, CDR1 is KGHSH and CDR2 LQKENI. The CDR3 consists of 15 residues. V lost 2 bases and J lost 6; bases outside the gene matches: 7. Data came from immunoSEQ multiplex PCR; TCRdb stores just in-frame clones and leaves some out. The repertoire consists of about 92,000 clones, with roughly 76% occurring once and the leading ten covering about 17%. Sequencing used peripheral blood. J is TRBJ2-5 and V is TRBV18; the match to TRBD1 covers 9 bases. This receptor was taken from a woman older than 75 with active or convalescent COVID-19. CDR3 loop: CASSPNGTGPKTQYF. Here the CDR3 DNA reads TGTGCCAGCTCACCAAATGGGACAGGGCCTAAGACCCAGTACTTC.